A selection of T cell receptor beta chains follows, all from one sample in a study of blood T cell repertoires in COVID-19. Generated by immunoSEQ multiplex PCR, the TCRdb table keeps only in-frame clones and is missing some. The data contain approximately 110,000 clones, around 81% of them seen just once; the ten biggest clones take up around a tenth. Sequenced: peripheral blood. These receptors originate from a woman aged 70-85 years with acute or convalescent COVID-19. Both conserved end residues are part of each CDR3. A D gene is named only where the DNA matches it firmly. Not all rows give a size; the values are once, few, many and, for expanded clones, a class.

cdr3_length,d_call,clone_size,j_call,v_call,cdr3_aa,cdr3_nt
16,.,.,TRBJ1-6,TRBV5-6,CASSRGWTPGNSPLHF,TGTGCCAGCAGCCGCGGTTGGACACCAGGAAATTCACCCCTCCACTTT
12,TRBD2,.,TRBJ2-7,TRBV30,CASGTSPYEQYF,TGTGCCTCCGGGACTAGCCCCTACGAGCAGTACTTC
15,.,.,TRBJ1-2,TRBV5-4,CASSHPKAGLYGYTF,TGTGCCAGCAGCCATCCTAAGGCAGGACTCTATGGCTACACCTTC
15,TRBD2,.,TRBJ2-3,TRBV11-2,CASRPTSGDTDTQYF,TGTGCCAGCAGGCCTACTAGCGGGGACACAGATACGCAGTATTTT
16,TRBD1,.,TRBJ2-5,TRBV28,CASTHFGQGNQETQYF,TGTGCCAGCACCCATTTCGGACAGGGAAACCAAGAGACCCAGTACTTC
16,TRBD1,.,TRBJ2-1,TRBV4-3,CASSRGTGGGGNEQFF,TGCGCCAGCAGCCGAGGTACAGGGGGCGGAGGCAATGAGCAGTTCTTC
13,.,.,TRBJ1-6,TRBV6-2/TRBV6-3,CASSPDRTLPLHF,TGTGCCAGCAGCCCGGACAGAACCTTGCCCCTCCACTTT
17,TRBD2,.,TRBJ2-5,TRBV28,CASSAGLAGGSSETQYF,TGTGCCAGCAGTGCGGGACTAGCGGGAGGATCGTCGGAGACCCAGTACTTC
17,TRBD1,.,TRBJ1-1,TRBV2,CASSDPWTGPSNTEAFF,TGTGCCAGCAGTGATCCCTGGACAGGTCCCTCGAACACTGAAGCTTTCTTT
13,.,.,TRBJ2-7,TRBV15,CATRVSGSYEQYF,TGTGCCACCAGGGTAAGCGGGTCCTACGAGCAGTACTTC
16,.,.,TRBJ2-3,TRBV7-8,CASSLVGSTPGNTQYF,TGTGCCAGCAGCTTAGTCGGGAGCACCCCTGGGAATACGCAGTATTTT
16,.,.,TRBJ1-4,TRBV5-5,CASSFGSSPSNEKLFF,TGTGCCAGCAGCTTTGGCTCTTCGCCATCAAATGAAAAACTGTTTTTT
16,TRBD1,.,TRBJ2-7,TRBV7-9,CASSALAGTGRYEQYF,TGTGCCAGCAGCGCCCTCGCCGGGACAGGGCGGTACGAGCAGTACTTC
16,.,.,TRBJ1-4,TRBV10-3,CAISEGGASTNEKLFF,TGTGCCATCAGTGAAGGAGGGGCATCGACTAATGAAAAACTGTTTTTT
15,.,.,TRBJ1-3,TRBV24-1,CATRPHISPGNTIYF,TGTGCCACCCGTCCGCACATTTCCCCTGGAAACACCATATATTTT
16,TRBD2,.,TRBJ2-1,TRBV9,CASSVDGASGGNEQFF,TGTGCCAGCAGCGTAGACGGGGCTAGCGGGGGTAATGAGCAGTTCTTC
14,.,.,TRBJ1-1,TRBV13,CASSLGTANTEAFF,TGTGCCAGCAGCTTAGGGACAGCGAACACTGAAGCTTTCTTT
15,TRBD1,.,TRBJ2-1,TRBV14,CASSATGGIYNEQFF,TGTGCCAGCAGCGCGACAGGGGGCATTTACAATGAGCAGTTCTTC
15,.,.,TRBJ2-7,TRBV28,CASRTRGRSSYEQYF,TGTGCCAGCAGGACCAGGGGGAGGAGCTCCTACGAGCAGTACTTC
15,.,.,TRBJ1-6,TRBV5-1,CASSSTGDNNSPLHF,TGCGCCAGCAGCTCTACAGGTGATAATAATTCACCCCTCCACTTT
15,.,.,TRBJ2-7,TRBV13,CASSLWDLKSYEQYF,TGTGCCAGCAGCTTATGGGACTTAAAATCCTACGAGCAGTACTTC
17,.,.,TRBJ1-2,TRBV6-2/TRBV6-3,CASSPSGRGRSSYGYTF,TGTGCCAGCAGTCCCAGTGGTAGGGGCCGCTCCAGTTATGGCTACACCTTC
14,.,.,TRBJ1-5,TRBV6-5,CASRRTHSNQPQHF,TGTGCCAGCAGGAGGACACATAGCAATCAGCCCCAGCATTTT
15,.,.,TRBJ1-1,TRBV15,CATSRGPPMNTEAFF,TGTGCCACCAGCAGAGGGCCACCAATGAACACTGAAGCTTTCTTT
14,TRBD1,once,TRBJ2-2,TRBV19,CASAGTGEIGELFF,TGTGCCAGCGCGGGGACAGGGGAAATCGGGGAGCTGTTTTTT
17,TRBD1,few,TRBJ1-4,TRBV2,CASSERTGEVTNEKLFF,TGTGCCAGCAGTGAACGGACAGGGGAAGTAACTAATGAAAAACTGTTTTTT
14,.,.,TRBJ1-1,TRBV4-3,CASSQGGSGTEAFF,TGCGCCAGCAGCCAAGGTGGCTCGGGCACTGAAGCTTTCTTT
14,TRBD1,.,TRBJ1-2,TRBV7-2,CASSRDRADYGYTF,TGTGCCAGCAGCCGGGACAGGGCGGACTATGGCTACACCTTC
17,TRBD1,.,TRBJ1-1,TRBV29-1,CSVRRGGQGALNTEAFF,TGCAGCGTCCGCCGGGGGGGACAGGGGGCCCTGAACACTGAAGCTTTCTTT
12,.,.,TRBJ2-2,TRBV4-2,CASSHLSGELFF,TGTGCCAGCAGCCACTTGTCCGGGGAGCTGTTTTTT
16,.,once,TRBJ1-4,TRBV4-3,CASSQGVNRVGEKLFF,TGCGCCAGCAGCCAAGGGGTTAACAGGGTTGGGGAAAAACTGTTTTTT
18,.,.,TRBJ2-2,TRBV18,CASSPREGTLRTTGELFF,TGTGCCAGCTCACCACGAGAGGGAACTCTCCGGACCACCGGGGAGCTGTTTTTT
14,.,.,TRBJ2-5,TRBV5-4,CASSLVSAQETQYF,TGTGCCAGCAGCTTGGTCAGCGCCCAAGAGACCCAGTACTTC
14,TRBD1,.,TRBJ1-5,TRBV28,CATLGQVGGQPQHF,TGTGCCACACTGGGACAGGTAGGAGGGCAGCCCCAGCATTTT
17,TRBD1,.,TRBJ2-1,TRBV5-1,CASSFTGTGSSYNEQFF,TGCGCCAGCAGCTTTACGGGGACAGGCAGCTCCTACAATGAGCAGTTCTTC
14,.,.,TRBJ1-1,TRBV19,CASTPRPTNTEAFF,TGTGCCAGTACCCCCAGGCCCACGAACACTGAAGCTTTCTTT
15,TRBD1,.,TRBJ2-2,TRBV3-1/TRBV3-2,CASTIGQGGTGELFF,TGTGCCAGCACCATCGGACAGGGGGGCACCGGGGAGCTGTTTTTT
15,.,.,TRBJ1-1,TRBV6-5,CASSLSGASNTEAFF,TGTGCCAGCAGTCTTTCAGGGGCCTCGAACACTGAAGCTTTCTTT
14,TRBD1,.,TRBJ1-6,TRBV2,CASSRTGDNSPLHF,TGTGCCAGCAGTAGGACAGGGGATAATTCACCCCTCCACTTT
17,.,.,TRBJ1-2,TRBV19,CASSIGQIGNPAKGYTF,TGTGCCAGTAGTATTGGACAGATAGGTAACCCCGCAAAAGGCTACACCTTC